The 14 T cell receptor beta chains presented below share a single source sample, sequenced in a study of OX40 agonist ivuxolimab in advanced cancers. TCRdb's copy holds only in-frame clones and misses some; the assay was immunoSEQ multiplex PCR. Seen here are under 25,000 clones, approximately 80% observed once, and the top ten hold around 3.3%. Sample: CD4+ or CD8+ T cells sorted from blood, taken in a trial of the OX40 agonist ivuxolimab. These TCRs come from an adult with an advanced solid tumor such as melanoma, head and neck, liver or kidney cancer.

The rearrangement uses TRBV29-1 and TRBJ2-7, with D maybe TRBD2 (7 bases). V lost 7 bases to trimming and J lost 6 bases, with 16 bases between them. The V gene's germline CDR1 is SQVTM and CDR2 ANQGSEA. The CDR3 covers 12 residues. The CDR3 bases are TGCAGCGGAGGGGGGGGACGTAGCGAGCAGTACTTC. Translated: CSGGGGRSEQYF.

V gene TRBV5-7 combines with J gene TRBJ1-2; D unclear. TRBV5-7 is an open reading frame, and its role is uncertain. The CDR3 covers 13 residues. Trimming cost V 5 bases and J 5 bases, with 13 bases left between them. CDR3 in amino acids: CASSYERNYGYTF. The CDR3 DNA reads TGTGCCAGCAGTTATGAGCGTAATTATGGCTACACCTTC.

This chain uses TRBV11-2 with TRBJ2-7; 11 bases are shared with TRBD2. Per germline, CDR1 SGHAT and CDR2 FQNNGV. J was trimmed by 12 bases and V by 6 bases; bases with no gene match: 7. The CDR3 has 12 residues. CDR3 protein: CASSPTSGARYF. Here the CDR3 DNA reads TGTGCCAGCAGTCCGACTAGCGGGGCTCGGTACTTC.

The chain carries TRBV7-9 and TRBJ1-4, with a weak D call TRBD1 (5 bases). This CDR3 contains 15 residues. V shed 1 base and J shed 8 bases, with 14 bases lying between them. In germline, CDR1 is SEHNR, CDR2 FQNEAQ (reference sequence). The CDR3 protein is CASSLGGPEGEKLFF. The CDR3 bases are TGTGCCAGCAGCTTAGGGGGACCCGAGGGGGAAAAACTGTTTTTT. Combining the CDR3 with reference TRBV7-9 and TRBJ1-4 gives the whole variable domain DTGVSQNPRHKITKRGQNVTFRCDPISEHNRLYWYRQTLGQGPEFLTYFQNEAQLEKSRLLSDRFSAERPKGSFSTLEIQRTEQGDSAMYLCASSLGGPEGEKLFFGSGTQLSVL.

This clone appeared once. The rearrangement uses TRBV9 and TRBJ1-3; D unresolved. Germline values: CDR1 SGDLS, CDR2 YYNGEE. The CDR3 spans 13 residues. Trimming pared 0 bases from V and 4 bases from J, leaving 5 bases between. For the CDR3, the DNA is TGTGCCAGCAGCGTAGTGACCGGAAACACCATATATTTT. It encodes CASSVVTGNTIYF.

The chain combines TRBV7-9 with TRBJ2-5; 10 bases line up with TRBD1. The V segment lost 5 bases and the J segment 2 bases; nucleotides outside the gene matches: 5. In germline, CDR1 is SEHNR, CDR2 FQNEAQ (reference sequence). There are 15 residues in the CDR3. CDR3 bases: TGTGCCAGCAGCAAGCGGACAGGGGGTCAAGAGACCCAGTACTTC. This translates into CASSKRTGGQETQYF.

This chain uses TRBV5-4 with TRBJ1-2; tentative D call: TRBD1 (5 bases). Trimming cost V 4 bases and J 4 bases, with 17 bases left between them. This CDR3 region has 15 residues. The germline V gene encodes CDR1 SGHNT and CDR2 YYREEE (reference sequence). The CDR3 loop reads CASSRPGGGFYGYTF. CDR3 sequence (DNA): TGTGCCAGCAGCCGCCCGGGGGGGGGTTTCTATGGCTACACCTTC. Full variable domain (outside the CDR3, taken from reference TRBV5-4 and TRBJ1-2): ETGVTQSPTHLIKTRGQQVTLRCSSQSGHNTVSWYQQALGQGPQFIFQYYREEENGRGNFPPRFSGLQFPNYSSELNVNALELDDSALYLCASSRPGGGFYGYTFGSGTRLTVV.

The table lists this clone with a few counts. The rearrangement joins TRBV5-5 to TRBJ2-7; the D gene is possibly TRBD1 (5 bases). CDR3 length equals 15 residues. V lost 4 bases to trimming and J lost 2 bases, with 16 bases between them. Germline loops: CDR1 SGHKS, CDR2 YYEKEE (reference sequence). The CDR3 here is CASSPKWGPTYEQYF. CDR3 coding DNA: TGTGCCAGCAGCCCTAAATGGGGCCCCACCTACGAGCAGTACTTC. The full variable domain, its missing parts supplied by reference TRBV5-5 and TRBJ2-7, is DAGVTQSPTHLIKTRGQQVTLRCSPISGHKSVSWYQQVLGQGPQFIFQYYEKEERGRGNFPDRFSARQFPNYSSELNVNALLLGDSALYLCASSPKWGPTYEQYFGPGTRLTVT.

As for this clone: The sample has other DNA sequences that encode this CDR3 too. This sequence joins TRBV19 and TRBJ2-1, with D uncertain. Germline V gene data show CDR1 as LNHDA and CDR2 as SQIVND (reference sequence). V was cut by 6 bases and J by 0 bases, with 6 bases left in between. The CDR3 runs to 13 residues. The CDR3 bases are TGTGCCAGTAGGGCGAGCTCCTACAATGAGCAGTTCTTC. Translating gives CASRASSYNEQFF.

In this sample, this clone turned up a few times. V gene TRBV6-5 combines with J gene TRBJ1-1; D remains ambiguous. The V and J ends lost 1 base and 1 base respectively, with 4 bases between them. Germline V lookup: CDR1 MNHEY, CDR2 SVGAGI. The CDR3 sequence is 13 residues long. CDR3 loop: CASSYWSNTEAFF. The CDR3 coding sequence is TGTGCCAGCAGTTACTGGTCGAACACTGAAGCTTTCTTT.

V gene TRBV5-4 combines with J gene TRBJ2-3; TRBD2 matches 8 bases. The CDR3 is made up of 15 amino acids. The V and J ends lost 4 bases and 6 bases, in that order; junction bases with no gene match: 10. CDR1 is SGHNT, CDR2 YYREEE, per germline (reference sequence). Written as DNA, the CDR3 is TGTGCCAGCAGCAAACCGGGACTAGATTCGGATACGCAGTATTTT. Encoded protein: CASSKPGLDSDTQYF.

The chain couples TRBV9 to TRBJ1-4; D not certain. The CDR3 is 15 amino acids. Germline V lookup: CDR1 SGDLS, CDR2 YYNGEE. Trimming removed 3 bases from V and 8 bases from J, with 17 bases in between. The CDR3 sequence is CASSAHLAPLEKLFF. The CDR3 region has the DNA TGTGCCAGCAGCGCCCACCTAGCCCCGTTGGAAAAACTGTTTTTT.

The genes are TRBV11-2 and TRBJ2-7, with 9 bases aligning to TRBD1. The CDR3 runs to 15 residues. Germline CDR1 and CDR2: SGHAT and FQNNGV. V trimming: 3 bases; J trimming: 2 bases; junction bases outside the gene matches: 5. The CDR3 sequence is CASSFGNRGPYEQYF. The CDR3 nucleotides are TGTGCCAGCAGCTTTGGGAACAGGGGGCCCTACGAGCAGTACTTC.

This CDR3 is CASSLASRPDTQYF. The CDR3 DNA sequence: TGTGCCAGCAGTTTAGCCAGCCGCCCAGATACGCAGTATTTT. J is TRBJ2-3 and V is TRBV28; D ambiguous. This CDR3 contains 14 residues. V was shortened by 2 bases and J by 4 bases, with 10 bases between the two germline ends. Per the germline V gene, CDR1 is MDHEN and CDR2 is SYDVKM.